Listed below are T cell receptor beta chains from one sample, sequenced in a study of cytotoxic CD8 clonotypes in ibrutinib-treated CLL. Sequenced by immunoSEQ multiplex PCR; TCRdb stores in-frame clones only, minus some. The sample contains roughly 220,000 clones, approximately 70% of which appear only once. This material consisted of PBMCs, taken after 12 months of ibrutinib treatment. The source is a human donor with chronic lymphocytic leukemia. CDR3s include the opening cysteine and the closing phenylalanine or tryptophan. Each record gives: CDR3 DNA, CDR3 protein, V gene, clone size, J gene, D gene, CDR3 length. D genes are given only for firm matches. Rows give clone size only sometimes, using once, few, many, or a class for an expanded clone.

DNA: TGTGCCGGTGGACCGCCCGATGGCTACACCTTC; CDR3: CAGGPPDGYTF; V: TRBV30; size: few; J: TRBJ1-2; D: -; length: 11
DNA: TGTGCCAGCAGCTCGACTCTAGGGGATTCGGACATTCAGTACTTC; CDR3: CASSSTLGDSDIQYF; V: TRBV7-9; size: -; J: TRBJ2-4; D: -; length: 15
DNA: TGTGCCTGGAGTCGCCAGCCCAAAGAGCCCCAGCATTTT; CDR3: CAWSRQPKEPQHF; V: TRBV30; size: -; J: TRBJ1-5; D: -; length: 13
DNA: TGTGCCAGTAGTATTAAAGCTTCTAACTATGGCTACACCTTC; CDR3: CASSIKASNYGYTF; V: TRBV19; size: -; J: TRBJ1-2; D: -; length: 14
DNA: TGTGCCAGCAGTTACTCGGGGGGACGGAAGTTCTACACCTTC; CDR3: CASSYSGGRKFYTF; V: TRBV6-5; size: -; J: TRBJ1-2; D: -; length: 14
DNA: TGTGCCAGCAGCCAAGACGCACAGGGCAATGAGCAGTTCTTC; CDR3: CASSQDAQGNEQFF; V: TRBV4-2; size: few; J: TRBJ2-1; D: -; length: 14
DNA: TGTGCTAGCAGCTTAGGGGGACAGGGTAGGCAGTACTTC; CDR3: CASSLGGQGRQYF; V: TRBV7-7; size: -; J: TRBJ2-7; D: TRBD1; length: 13
DNA: TGCGCCAGCAGCGTGACAGGGACAGACACTGAAGCTTTCTTT; CDR3: CASSVTGTDTEAFF; V: TRBV5-1; size: -; J: TRBJ1-1; D: TRBD1; length: 14
DNA: TGTGCCTGGAGTACGAGCTTAGCCGCCACTAACTATGGCTACACCTTC; CDR3: CAWSTSLAATNYGYTF; V: TRBV30; size: once; J: TRBJ1-2; D: -; length: 16
DNA: TGTGCCAGTAGTATTGGCAGGGGAGTTTATGGCTACACCTTC; CDR3: CASSIGRGVYGYTF; V: TRBV19; size: -; J: TRBJ1-2; D: -; length: 14
DNA: TGTGCCAGCAGTTTAACAGACTATGGCTACACCTTC; CDR3: CASSLTDYGYTF; V: TRBV28; size: few; J: TRBJ1-2; D: -; length: 12
DNA: TGTGCCAGCAGTTACGTAAGACGAGGGGCCAACGTCCTGACTTTC; CDR3: CASSYVRRGANVLTF; V: TRBV6-5; size: -; J: TRBJ2-6; D: -; length: 15
DNA: TGTGCCAGCAGCCAAGATCCGGACAGGCCGGGAGAGACCCAGTACTTC; CDR3: CASSQDPDRPGETQYF; V: TRBV4-2; size: -; J: TRBJ2-5; D: TRBD1; length: 16
DNA: TGTGCCAGCAGTTCTCCGGCCCGGGAGGGACCTAATGAAAAACTGTTTTTT; CDR3: CASSSPAREGPNEKLFF; V: TRBV28; size: once; J: TRBJ1-4; D: -; length: 17
DNA: TGCGCCAGCAGCCAAGATTTGGCGGTTTCCGTAGCGGGGGCCTACGAGCAGTACTTC; CDR3: CASSQDLAVSVAGAYEQYF; V: TRBV4-3; size: -; J: TRBJ2-7; D: TRBD2; length: 19
DNA: TGTGCCAGTAGTATAATCGCGACTAGCGGGAGGAACGAGCAGTACTTC; CDR3: CASSIIATSGRNEQYF; V: TRBV19; size: -; J: TRBJ2-7; D: TRBD2; length: 16
DNA: TGTGCCATCAGTGAGTCGATAGGGTCCGAGCAGTACTTC; CDR3: CAISESIGSEQYF; V: TRBV10-3; size: -; J: TRBJ2-7; D: -; length: 13
DNA: TGTGCTAGTGGTAACCTCTGGCGGGAGGGCACGTACAATGAGCAGTTCTTC; CDR3: CASGNLWREGTYNEQFF; V: TRBV12-5; size: few; J: TRBJ2-1; D: TRBD2; length: 17
DNA: TGTGCCAGCAGTTTCGGGGGGAGGGCCCCCTCCTACGAGCAGTACTTC; CDR3: CASSFGGRAPSYEQYF; V: TRBV28; size: once; J: TRBJ2-7; D: TRBD2; length: 16
DNA: TGCAGCGTGGGGGGGCGCTGGGGAAAACTGTTTTTT; CDR3: CSVGGRWGKLFF; V: TRBV29-1; size: -; J: TRBJ1-4; D: -; length: 12
DNA: TGTGCCATCAGTGACGAGTGGTCAGAGCCCTACAATGAGCAGTTCTTC; CDR3: CAISDEWSEPYNEQFF; V: TRBV10-3; size: -; J: TRBJ2-1; D: -; length: 16
DNA: TGTGCCAGCAGCTTATCGGGGGATGGCTACACCTTC; CDR3: CASSLSGDGYTF; V: TRBV7-3; size: -; J: TRBJ1-2; D: -; length: 12
DNA: TGTGCCAGCACCCAGGCGAGCTCCTATAATTCACCCCTCCACTTT; CDR3: CASTQASSYNSPLHF; V: TRBV6-5; size: -; J: TRBJ1-6; D: -; length: 15
DNA: TGTGCCAGCAGTTTACGGGAGACCCAGTACTTC; CDR3: CASSLRETQYF; V: TRBV28; size: -; J: TRBJ2-5; D: -; length: 11
DNA: TGTGCCACCCCGGGACAGGGAGGTGAAAAACTGTTTTTT; CDR3: CATPGQGGEKLFF; V: TRBV7-9; size: -; J: TRBJ1-4; D: TRBD1; length: 13
DNA: TGTGCCTGGAGTGTCAGTAACTATGGCTACACCTTC; CDR3: CAWSVSNYGYTF; V: TRBV30; size: -; J: TRBJ1-2; D: -; length: 12
DNA: TGTGCCAGCACTCCTGGGTCAACGAGTGGGGATCAGCCCCAGCATTTT; CDR3: CASTPGSTSGDQPQHF; V: TRBV28; size: few; J: TRBJ1-5; D: -; length: 16
DNA: TGCGCCAGCAGCTTGACCGACAATGAGCAGTTCTTC; CDR3: CASSLTDNEQFF; V: TRBV5-1; size: once; J: TRBJ2-1; D: -; length: 12
DNA: TGTGCCAGCAGCTTGGGGAGACTAGCTCGCAATGAGCAGTTCTTC; CDR3: CASSLGRLARNEQFF; V: TRBV5-8; size: -; J: TRBJ2-1; D: TRBD2; length: 15
DNA: TGTGCCAGCAGCCGTTACGATAGTAGCAATCAGCCCCAGCATTTT; CDR3: CASSRYDSSNQPQHF; V: TRBV7-8; size: -; J: TRBJ1-5; D: -; length: 15
DNA: TGTGCCAGCAGCACGAGGGGGAATCCCTACGAGCAGTACTTC; CDR3: CASSTRGNPYEQYF; V: TRBV11-3; size: few; J: TRBJ2-7; D: -; length: 14
DNA: TGTGCCAGCAGAGCTCCGGGCCAAACAGATACGCAGTATTTT; CDR3: CASRAPGQTDTQYF; V: TRBV6-6; size: -; J: TRBJ2-3; D: -; length: 14
DNA: TGTGCCAGCAATAACGGACCCGGAACGCAGTATTTT; CDR3: CASNNGPGTQYF; V: TRBV6-5; size: -; J: TRBJ2-3; D: -; length: 12
DNA: TGTGCCAGTAGTATGAAACGGACAGGGGGGTACGAGCAGTACTTC; CDR3: CASSMKRTGGYEQYF; V: TRBV19; size: -; J: TRBJ2-7; D: TRBD1; length: 15
DNA: TGTGCCAGCTCACCCGCCGACAAAGATACGCAGTATTTT; CDR3: CASSPADKDTQYF; V: TRBV18; size: -; J: TRBJ2-3; D: -; length: 13
DNA: TGTGCCAGCAGCTTAAGGTCAAACAATGAGCAGTTCTTC; CDR3: CASSLRSNNEQFF; V: TRBV9; size: -; J: TRBJ2-1; D: -; length: 13
DNA: TGTGCCAGCAGCATTACCGGGACCTCGACACACGACGAACACTTC; CDR3: CASSITGTSTHDEHF; V: TRBV7-9; size: -; J: TRBJ1-2; D: -; length: 15
DNA: TGTGCCAGCAGTATACAGGGGGCGCGTGAAAAACTGTTTTTT; CDR3: CASSIQGAREKLFF; V: TRBV6-5; size: -; J: TRBJ1-4; D: TRBD1; length: 14
DNA: TGTGCCAGTAGTGCCCCGGACAGGGGGGATGGCTACACCTTC; CDR3: CASSAPDRGDGYTF; V: TRBV19; size: -; J: TRBJ1-2; D: TRBD1; length: 14
DNA: TGTGCCAGCAGTGAAGAGGGCCAACTAAATTCACCCCTCCACTTT; CDR3: CASSEEGQLNSPLHF; V: TRBV2; size: -; J: TRBJ1-6; D: -; length: 15